This entry lists 9 T cell receptor beta chains sequenced from one sample in a study of blood T cell repertoires in COVID-19. Clones were read by immunoSEQ multiplex PCR, and TCRdb kept only the in-frame ones, dropping some. The sample has around 37,000 clones, just under 75% seen once; the top ten hold over 9.5%. The sequenced material came from peripheral blood. The receptors originated from a man between 65 and 80 years old with COVID-19, enrolled during active disease.

V and J are TRBV4-1 and TRBJ1-2; the D gene is possibly TRBD1 (5 bases). The CDR3 sequence is 12 residues long. The germline V gene has CDR1 MGHRA and CDR2 YSYEKL. Trimming left V 4 bases short and J 6 bases short, with 9 bases between. This chain's CDR3 is CASSPGGDGYTF. CDR3 coding DNA: TGCGCCAGCAGCCCCGGGGGGGATGGCTACACCTTC.

Concerning this clone itself: The CDR3 does not end in the conserved phenylalanine or tryptophan, so this is likely a read error. No DNA is shown, since the ends of the CDR3 on it are uncertain; the CDR3 is the one TCRdb lists. CDR3 sequence reads: CASSGETGWVSV. V and J are TRBV2 and TRBJ1-5; the table's TRBD1 call for D was not verified on the DNA. Germline V gene data show CDR1 as SNHLY and CDR2 as FYNNEI. A total of 12 residues make up the CDR3, ends included.

This clone was recorded a few times. This chain uses TRBV30 with TRBJ1-5; 7 bases are shared with TRBD1. The CDR3 length is 15 residues. The junction had 4 bases not matched to a gene; V was cut back by 1 base and J by 1 base. In germline, CDR1 is GTSNPN, CDR2 SVGIG (reference sequence). The CDR3 sequence: CAWSEGGTSNQPQHF. The CDR3 region has the DNA TGTGCCTGGAGTGAAGGGGGCACGAGCAATCAGCCCCAGCATTTT. Full variable domain (outside the CDR3, taken from reference TRBV30 and TRBJ1-5): SQTIHQWPATLVQPVGSPLSLECTVEGTSNPNLYWYRQAAGRGLQLLFYSVGIGQISSEVPQNLSASRPQDRQFILSSKKLLLSDSGFYLCAWSEGGTSNQPQHFGDGTRLSIL.

The gene calls are TRBV11-3 and TRBJ2-1; the D gene is possibly TRBD1 (6 bases). CDR1 is SGHNT and CDR2 is YENEEA in the germline V gene. V was clipped by 4 bases and J by 6 bases, with 22 bases between them. The CDR3 runs 17 residues. The CDR3, as DNA: TGTGCCAGCAGCTCGGGACATGGGGAACGGATGGCCAATGAGCAGTTCTTC. Protein product: CASSSGHGERMANEQFF.

This clone is medium-sized (0.01 to 0.1%). V gene TRBV7-3 combines with J gene TRBJ2-7; 8 bases are shared with TRBD2. Germline assignment: CDR1 SGHTA and CDR2 FQGTGA. V gave up 5 bases and J gave up 6 bases; unmatched junction bases: 9. The CDR3 runs 14 residues. The CDR3 nucleotides are TGTGCCAGCAGCACCAGCGGGGGTGCCGGCGAGCAGTACTTC. This codes for CASSTSGGAGEQYF.

This clone was detected a few times. The J gene is TRBJ2-1, the V gene TRBV6-4; D is uncertain. The CDR3 runs 11 residues. The V end was cut by 2 bases, the J end by 9 bases, with 5 bases between. Germline V gene sequence: CDR1 MRHNA, CDR2 SNTAGT. The CDR3 reads CASSDLREQFF. CDR3 bases: TGTGCCAGCAGTGACCTGCGTGAGCAGTTCTTC.

This chain connects TRBV5-1 to TRBJ1-5; 11 bases agree with TRBD1. Trimming took 4 bases from V and 0 from J; bases not matched to a gene: 12. The CDR3 is 19 residues long. Germline CDR1 is SGHRS and CDR2 is YFSETQ. The CDR3 is CASSPGVGTGGYSNQPQHF. CDR3 nucleotides: TGCGCCAGCAGCCCTGGGGTCGGGACAGGGGGATATAGCAATCAGCCCCAGCATTTT.

As DNA, the CDR3 is TGTGCCAGCAGCCCCCCGGGACTCAACACCGGGGAGCTGTTTTTT. It codes for CASSPPGLNTGELFF. The chain recombines TRBV11-2 with TRBJ2-2, with D perhaps matching TRBD2 (6 bases). Germline CDR1 is SGHAT and CDR2 is FQNNGV. The CDR3 is made up of 15 amino acids. Trimming removed 5 bases at V and 2 bases at J, with 12 bases between.

This clone was found a few times. The genes are TRBV7-3 and TRBJ2-2, with 8 nucleotides matching TRBD1. Germline V gene data show CDR1 as SGHTA and CDR2 as FQGTGA. The CDR3 runs to 16 residues. Germline trimming cut 2 bases from V and 6 bases from J; bases unmatched to any gene: 8. CDR3 bases: TGTGCCAGCAGCTTACAGGGGCAGGGGGCCGCCGGGGAGCTGTTTTTT. Its translation: CASSLQGQGAAGELFF.